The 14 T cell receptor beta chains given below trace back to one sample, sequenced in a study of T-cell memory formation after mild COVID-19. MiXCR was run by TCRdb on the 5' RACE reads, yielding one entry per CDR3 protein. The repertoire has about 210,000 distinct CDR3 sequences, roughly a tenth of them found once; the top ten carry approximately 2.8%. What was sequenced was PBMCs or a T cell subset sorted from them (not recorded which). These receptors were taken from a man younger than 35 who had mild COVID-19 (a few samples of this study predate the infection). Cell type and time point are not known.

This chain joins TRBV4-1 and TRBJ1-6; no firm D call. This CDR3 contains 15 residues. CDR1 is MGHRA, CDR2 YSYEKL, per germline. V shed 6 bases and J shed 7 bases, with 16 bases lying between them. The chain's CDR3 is CASRTNIFVNSPLHF. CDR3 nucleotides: TGCGCCAGCAGAACGAACATCTTTGTCAATTCACCCCTCCACTTT.

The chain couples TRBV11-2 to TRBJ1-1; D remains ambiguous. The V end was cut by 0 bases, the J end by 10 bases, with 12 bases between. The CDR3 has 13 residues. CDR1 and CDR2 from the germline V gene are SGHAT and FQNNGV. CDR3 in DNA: TGTGCCAGCAGCTTAGATTCGGACCTTGGAGCTTTCTTT. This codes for CASSLDSDLGAFF.

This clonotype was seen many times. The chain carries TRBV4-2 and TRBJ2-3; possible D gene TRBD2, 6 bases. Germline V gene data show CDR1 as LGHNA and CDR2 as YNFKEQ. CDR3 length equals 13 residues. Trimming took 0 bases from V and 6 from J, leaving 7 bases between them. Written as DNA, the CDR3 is TGTGCCAGCAGCCAAGATCGGGGGGATACGCAGTATTTT. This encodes CASSQDRGDTQYF.

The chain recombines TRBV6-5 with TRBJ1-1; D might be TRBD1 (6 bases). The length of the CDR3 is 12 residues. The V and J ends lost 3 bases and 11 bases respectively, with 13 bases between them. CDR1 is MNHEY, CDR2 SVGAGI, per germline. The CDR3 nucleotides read TGTGCCAGCAGTTATTTCGGCGGGGGCGCTTTCTTT. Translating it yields CASSYFGGGAFF.

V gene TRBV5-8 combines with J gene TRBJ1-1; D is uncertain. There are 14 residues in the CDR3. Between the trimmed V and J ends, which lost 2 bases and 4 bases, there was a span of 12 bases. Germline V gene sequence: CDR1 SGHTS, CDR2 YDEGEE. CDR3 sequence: CASSFSGVVTEAFF. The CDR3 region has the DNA TGTGCCAGCAGCTTTTCCGGGGTTGTCACTGAAGCTTTCTTT.

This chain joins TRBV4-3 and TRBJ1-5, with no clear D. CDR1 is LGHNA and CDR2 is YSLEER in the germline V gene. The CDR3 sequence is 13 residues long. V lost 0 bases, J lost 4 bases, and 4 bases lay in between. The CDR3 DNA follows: TGCGCCAGCAGCCAAGAGTGGAATCAGCCCCAGCATTTT. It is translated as CASSQEWNQPQHF.

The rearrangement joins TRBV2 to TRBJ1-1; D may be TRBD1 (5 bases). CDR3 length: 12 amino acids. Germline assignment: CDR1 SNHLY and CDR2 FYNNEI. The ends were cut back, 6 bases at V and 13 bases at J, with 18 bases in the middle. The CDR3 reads CASRQDGQAVFF. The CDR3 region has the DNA TGTGCCAGCAGACAGGACGGTCAGGCGGTTTTCTTT. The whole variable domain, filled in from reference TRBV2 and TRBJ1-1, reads EPEVTQTPSHQVTQMGQEVILRCVPISNHLYFYWYRQILGQKVEFLVSFYNNEISEKSEIFDDQFSVERPDGSNFTLKIRSTKLEDSAMYFCASRQDGQAVFFGQGTRLTVV.

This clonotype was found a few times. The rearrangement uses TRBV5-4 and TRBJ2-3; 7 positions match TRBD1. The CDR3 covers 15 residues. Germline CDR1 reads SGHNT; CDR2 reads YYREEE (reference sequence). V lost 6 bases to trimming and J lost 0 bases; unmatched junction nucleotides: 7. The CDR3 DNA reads TGTGCCAGCAACCGACAGGGATCTAGCACAGATACGCAGTATTTT. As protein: CASNRQGSSTDTQYF.

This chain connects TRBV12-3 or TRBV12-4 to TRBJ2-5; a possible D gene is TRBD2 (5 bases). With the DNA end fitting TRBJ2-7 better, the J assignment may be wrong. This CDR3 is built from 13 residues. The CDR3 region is CASSFRDYYEQYF. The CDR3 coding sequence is TGTGCCAGCAGTTTTCGGGATTACTACGAGCAGTACTTC.

CDR3 protein: CASSFKQGYGYTF. CDR3 DNA: TGTGCCAGCAGTTTTAAACAGGGCTATGGCTACACCTTC. This sequence joins TRBV27 and TRBJ1-2; D may be TRBD1 (6 bases). V was trimmed by 3 bases and J by 4 bases, leaving 9 bases between them. The CDR3 sequence is 13 residues long. The germline V gene encodes CDR1 MNHEY and CDR2 SMNVEV (reference sequence).

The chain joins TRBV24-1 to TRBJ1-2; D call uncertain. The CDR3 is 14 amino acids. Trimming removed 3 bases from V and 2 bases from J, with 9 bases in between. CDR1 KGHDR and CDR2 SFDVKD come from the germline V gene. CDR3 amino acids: CATSDQERNYGYTF. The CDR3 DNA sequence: TGTGCCACCAGTGATCAGGAGAGGAACTATGGCTACACCTTC.

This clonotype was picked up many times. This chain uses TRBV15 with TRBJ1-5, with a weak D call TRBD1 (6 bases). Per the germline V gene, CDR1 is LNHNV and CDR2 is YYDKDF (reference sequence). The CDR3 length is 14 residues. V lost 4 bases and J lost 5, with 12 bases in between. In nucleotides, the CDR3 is TGTGCCACCAGCACCCAACAGGGATATCAGCCCCAGCATTTT. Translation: CATSTQQGYQPQHF.

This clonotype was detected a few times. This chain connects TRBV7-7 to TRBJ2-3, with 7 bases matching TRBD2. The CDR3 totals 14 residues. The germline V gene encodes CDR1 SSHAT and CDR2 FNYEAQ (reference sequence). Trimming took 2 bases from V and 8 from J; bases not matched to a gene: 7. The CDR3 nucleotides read TGTGCCAGCAGCTTACAAGCGGGGTCCGGTACGCAGTATTTT. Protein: CASSLQAGSGTQYF. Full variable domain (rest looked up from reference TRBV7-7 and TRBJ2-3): GAGVSQSPRYKVTKRGQDVTLRCDPISSHATLYWYQQALGQGPEFLTYFNYEAQPDKSGLPSDRFSAERPEGSISTLTIQRTEQRDSAMYRCASSLQAGSGTQYFGPGTRLTVL.

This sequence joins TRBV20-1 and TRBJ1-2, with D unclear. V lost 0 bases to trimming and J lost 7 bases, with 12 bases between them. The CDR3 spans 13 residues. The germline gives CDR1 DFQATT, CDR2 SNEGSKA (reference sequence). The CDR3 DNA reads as TGCAGTGCTAGAGATTTAAGCAGCCTTGGCTACACCTTC. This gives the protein CSARDLSSLGYTF.